This T cell receptor (beta chain) is from a study of blood T cells in healthy people across ages. This CDR3 has 15 amino acids. Germline-derived CDR1 and CDR2 are SQVTM and ANQGSEA. V was cut by 1 base and J by 3 bases, with 13 bases left in between. A second PCR of 7 to 11 cycles used a sample-barcoded 5' primer and a J-beta primer mix. Every cDNA molecule bore a tag from a template-switch adaptor containing 12 random nucleotides. TCRdb called the 5' RACE reads again in MiXCR, with one record for every CDR3 protein. Among approximately 800,000 distinct CDR3 sequences listed, 45% to 70% were seen once.

The chain couples TRBV29-1 to TRBJ2-4; TRBD2 is a possible D gene (6 bases). Sequenced sample: blood. This sequence originates from a middle-aged man in good health. As DNA, the CDR3 is TGCAGCGTTGAAGGTGGACTACAAAACAAAAACATTCAGTACTTC. As protein: CSVEGGLQNKNIQYF. The variable domain in full, completed from reference TRBV29-1 and TRBJ2-4, reads SAVISQKPSRDICQRGTSLTIQCQVDSQVTMMFWYRQQPGQSLTLIATANQGSEATYESGFVIDKFPISRPNLTFSTLTVSNMSPEDSSIYLCSVEGGLQNKNIQYFGAGTRLSVL.